A selection of T cell receptor beta chains follows, all from one sample in a study of T cells in Graves' hyperthyroidism and ophthalmopathy. One entry per CDR3 protein, called by TCRdb with MiXCR from the multiplex PCR reads. Here the sample spans hundreds of thousands of distinct CDR3 sequences, around 39% being singletons. Sequencing was carried out using blood. These receptor sequences come from a man between 18 and 29 years old with Graves' hyperthyroidism. Each CDR3 is given with its conserved first and last residue. The D gene is left open where the match is weak. The size field is filled for only some rows; it gives once, few, many or a size class.

size	D	J	V	DNA	CDR3
NA	NA	TRBJ2-7	TRBV11-2	TGTGCCAGCAGCTTAGACAGGGAAATCTACGAGCAGTACTTC	CASSLDREIYEQYF
NA	NA	TRBJ2-6	TRBV20-1	TGCAGTGCTAGGGACGGGAACTCTGGGGCCAACGTCCTGACTTTC	CSARDGNSGANVLTF
NA	NA	TRBJ1-1	TRBV19	TGTGCCAGTAGTATCGAGAACAGGGTGAACACTGAAGCTTTCTTT	CASSIENRVNTEAFF
few	TRBD2	TRBJ2-7	TRBV19	TGTGCCAGTACCCTAAGCGGGACCTTCGGAGAGCAGTACTTC	CASTLSGTFGEQYF
many	TRBD2	TRBJ2-5	TRBV25-1	TGTGCCAGCAGTACTAGCGGGGGGGTACAAGAGACCCAGTACTTC	CASSTSGGVQETQYF
NA	TRBD1	TRBJ2-6	TRBV9	TGTGCCAGCAGCGGTGGGACAGACACCCACTCTGGGGCCAACGTCCTGACTTTC	CASSGGTDTHSGANVLTF
many	NA	TRBJ2-5	TRBV20-1	TGCAGTGCTATAACAGACCAAGAGACCCAGTACTTC	CSAITDQETQYF
NA	TRBD1	TRBJ1-5	TRBV12-3/TRBV12-4	TGTGCCAGCAGGTCTACGGACAGGGCCAATCAGCCCCAGCATTTT	CASRSTDRANQPQHF
few	NA	TRBJ2-7	TRBV9	TGTGCCAGCAGCGTCGCAGCCGGGCCAACCTACGAGCAGTACTTC	CASSVAAGPTYEQYF
NA	NA	TRBJ2-5	TRBV9	TGTGCCAGCAGCGTATTTGACAGCAGCCAAGAGACCCAGTACTTC	CASSVFDSSQETQYF
NA	TRBD1	TRBJ1-1	TRBV20-1	TGCAGTGCTGGGGGGGACAGGGGAAGGGACACTGAAGCTTTCTTT	CSAGGDRGRDTEAFF
few	TRBD2	TRBJ2-7	TRBV5-6	TGTGCCAGCAGCTTGGGACTAGCGGGGGAGCCCTACGAGCAGTACTTC	CASSLGLAGEPYEQYF
few	NA	TRBJ1-1	TRBV5-1	TGCGCCAGCGGTCCAGGACAGAACACTGAAGCTTTCTTT	CASGPGQNTEAFF
many	NA	TRBJ1-1	TRBV2	TGTGCCAGCACCTTACGGAGGGACACTGAAGCTTTCTTT	CASTLRRDTEAFF
NA	NA	TRBJ1-6	TRBV12-3/TRBV12-4	TGTGCCAGCAGTTCCCAACTGGCCTCACCCCTCCACTTT	CASSSQLASPLHF
NA	TRBD1	TRBJ2-7	TRBV19	TGTGCCAGTAAGTCCGATGGAAGGGACAGGCAGTACTTC	CASKSDGRDRQYF
NA	NA	TRBJ2-7	TRBV6-9	TGTGCCAGCAGTGAAAATGAACCCGAGCAGTACTTC	CASSENEPEQYF
once	NA	TRBJ1-1	TRBV19	TGTGCCATCCTATCAGGGGAGGGGACTGAAGCTTTCTTT	CAILSGEGTEAFF
NA	TRBD2	TRBJ2-7	TRBV10-3	TGTGCCATCAGTGAGGAGTACCCGCTAGCGGGTAGCTCCTACGAGCAGTACTTC	CAISEEYPLAGSSYEQYF
NA	NA	TRBJ2-5	TRBV7-9	TGTGCCAGCAGCTTACTAGGGGATCAGCCCCAGTACTTC	CASSLLGDQPQYF
NA	TRBD1	TRBJ1-2	TRBV12-3/TRBV12-4	TGTGCCAGCAGCCGGGGACAGGGCTACACCTTC	CASSRGQGYTF
many	NA	TRBJ1-6	TRBV19	TGTGCCAGTAGTATCGGTTCGGCACCCCTCCACTTT	CASSIGSAPLHF
few	TRBD1	TRBJ1-6	TRBV12-3/TRBV12-4	TGTGCCAGCAGTTACGGGACAGGGGTGTTCTCACCCCTCCACTTT	CASSYGTGVFSPLHF
many	NA	TRBJ1-2	TRBV7-2	TGTGCCAGCAGCTTAGAGGGGGTTAGCACCTTC	CASSLEGVSTF
many	NA	TRBJ2-7	TRBV12-3/TRBV12-4	TGTGCCAGCAGTCGGACAGCTTCCTCCTACGAGCAGTACTTC	CASSRTASSYEQYF
many	TRBD2	TRBJ2-7	TRBV10-3	TGTGCCATCATGACTAGCGGGGACGAGCAGTACTTC	CAIMTSGDEQYF
NA	NA	TRBJ1-2	TRBV6-2/TRBV6-3	TGTGCCAGCAGCCGGACCCGCGGGGACGGGCGAGGCTACACCTTC	CASSRTRGDGRGYTF
NA	NA	TRBJ2-7	TRBV14	TGTGCCAGCAGCCAAGTCGGCGGGACTGAATCCTACGAGCAGTACTTC	CASSQVGGTESYEQYF
NA	TRBD1	TRBJ1-5	TRBV6-6	TGTGCCAGCACCCGGGACAGAATTATTCAGCCCCAGCATTTT	CASTRDRIIQPQHF
few	TRBD1	TRBJ2-7	TRBV29-1	TGCAGCGCGGGACAGGGTTTATCCTACGAGCAGTACTTC	CSAGQGLSYEQYF
many	NA	TRBJ1-1	TRBV29-1	TGCAGCGTTCATCCCGGGGGTGTGGGGACTGAAGCTTTCTTT	CSVHPGGVGTEAFF
NA	NA	TRBJ1-1	TRBV9	TGTGCCAGCAGCGTAGTCGAGAAGACCAACACTGAAGCTTTCTTT	CASSVVEKTNTEAFF
few	NA	TRBJ2-7	TRBV7-2	TGTGCCAGCAGCTTAGACTCCAGGACTTCCTACGAGCAGTACTTC	CASSLDSRTSYEQYF
many	NA	TRBJ2-7	TRBV6-5	TGTGCCAGCAGCTCCCCAGGACGGGTCGAGCAGTACTTC	CASSSPGRVEQYF
NA	NA	TRBJ1-1	TRBV12-3/TRBV12-4	TGTGCCAGCAGGAATGTAGGGGGCACTGAAGCTTTCTTT	CASRNVGGTEAFF
many	NA	TRBJ1-6	TRBV7-9	TGTGCCAGCAGCTTTGATAATTCACCCCTCCACTTT	CASSFDNSPLHF